This T cell receptor (beta chain) is drawn from a study of blood T cells in healthy people across ages. Whole-study findings and limits: In the absence of known donor CMV status, changes in expanded clonotypes were possibly confounded.

This CDR3 has 15 amino acids. The V gene's germline CDR1 is SGHDT and CDR2 YYEEEE. With regard to this clonotype: Its target is not known.

A second PCR, run for roughly 7 to 12 cycles, used a sample-barcoded 5' primer plus a J-beta primer mix. TCRdb re-analysed the 5' RACE reads in MiXCR, keeping a single row per CDR3 protein. The data hold more than 1 million distinct CDR3 sequences, with under 45% observed a single time. Source material: blood. The rearrangement links TRBV5-6 to TRBJ2-4, with TRBD1 matching 9 bases. The DNA end is more similar to TRBJ2-7, so the J call may be wrong. This clonotype was sampled from a woman aged 55-75 years in good health. The CDR3 DNA follows: TGTGCCAGCAGCATACCGGGACAGGGTAACTACGAGCAGTACTTC. As protein: CASSIPGQGNYEQYF.